Following are 29 T cell receptor beta chains from one sample sequenced in a study of blood T cells in healthy people across ages. Primers used in a second PCR of roughly 6 to 11 cycles were a sample-barcoded 5' primer and a J-beta primer mix. From the 5' RACE reads, TCRdb called clonotypes with MiXCR, one entry per CDR3 protein. The sample includes 2 million or so distinct CDR3 sequences, 49% of them seen just once. The sample consisted of blood. All receptors derive from a middle-aged woman in good health.

The gene calls are TRBV3-1 and TRBJ1-4; D not certain. From germline, CDR1 is LGHDT and CDR2 YNNKEL (reference sequence). Trimming pared 4 bases from V and 0 bases from J, leaving 21 bases between. The CDR3 length is 19 residues. CDR3 in amino acids: CASSPEVPRRSSTNEKLFF. The CDR3 DNA reads as TGTGCCAGCAGCCCCGAGGTGCCCCGAAGGTCGTCAACTAATGAAAAACTGTTTTTT.

The chain joins TRBV9 to TRBJ2-1; D is possibly TRBD2 (5 bases). CDR1 SGDLS and CDR2 YYNGEE come from the germline V gene. V dropped 3 bases and J dropped 9 bases, with 10 bases sitting between them. This CDR3 is 12 amino acids long. CDR3 region: CASSGAGREQFF. The CDR3 DNA is TGTGCCAGCAGCGGTGCGGGCCGTGAGCAGTTCTTC.

This clonotype was seen only a few times. The chain carries TRBV4-3 and TRBJ2-4; unclear D gene. V was pared by 0 bases and J by 6 bases, with 12 bases between. The CDR3 totals 15 residues. Germline V lookup: CDR1 LGHNA, CDR2 YSLEER. CDR3 sequence reads: CASSQDDTLGNIQYF. In DNA, the CDR3 is TGCGCCAGCAGCCAAGATGACACCTTGGGAAACATTCAGTACTTC.

This clonotype was seen only a few times. The chain combines TRBV20-1 with TRBJ2-1; D possibly corresponds to TRBD1 (6 bases). From germline, CDR1 is DFQATT and CDR2 SNEGSKA (reference sequence). This CDR3 is built from 12 residues. The CDR3 DNA is TGCTCTCAGGGGAGCTCCTACAATGAGCAGTTCTTC. It yields the protein CSQGSSYNEQFF.

The rearrangement links TRBV7-2 to TRBJ2-3; the match to TRBD2 covers 13 bases. Germline-derived CDR1 and CDR2 are SGHTA and FQGNSA. The J segment lost 5 bases and the V segment lost 5 bases, leaving 7 bases of the junction unmatched. This CDR3 spans 16 amino acids. The CDR3: CASSGTGTSGVDTQYF. The CDR3 coding sequence is TGTGCCAGCAGCGGGACCGGGACTAGCGGGGTAGATACGCAGTATTTT.

The chain combines TRBV5-1 with TRBJ1-1; D not resolved. The CDR3 is 15 amino acids. Germline values: CDR1 SGHRS, CDR2 YFSETQ. The germline V and J ends were trimmed by 6 bases and 1 base, with 16 bases remaining between them. CDR3 sequence: CASTPLGLGNTEAFF. DNA of the CDR3: TGCGCCAGCACCCCTCTCGGACTCGGGAACACTGAAGCTTTCTTT.

This chain uses TRBV28 with TRBJ2-7; perhaps D is TRBD1 or TRBD2 (6 bases each). The CDR3 spans 13 residues. V shed 6 bases and J shed 3 bases, with 12 bases lying between them. Per the germline V gene, CDR1 is MDHEN and CDR2 is SYDVKM. The CDR3 loop is CASSIGGNYEQYF. DNA of the CDR3: TGTGCCAGCAGCATAGGGGGGAACTACGAGCAGTACTTC.

This clonotype was recorded a few times. This chain connects TRBV7-9 to TRBJ2-1; D is possibly TRBD2 (6 bases). Trimming removed 5 bases from V and 5 bases from J, with 16 bases in between. Germline lookup yields CDR1 SEHNR and CDR2 FQNEAQ (reference sequence). The CDR3 runs 15 residues. CDR3: CASSDGARGNNEQFF. The CDR3 DNA follows: TGTGCCAGCAGCGATGGGGCCCGGGGGAACAATGAGCAGTTCTTC.

The CDR3 region has the DNA TGTGCCAGCAGTCCATTATCGGACAGGGGCTCCTACAATGAGCAGTTCTTC. Its translation: CASSPLSDRGSYNEQFF. The chain uses TRBV12-3 or TRBV12-4 and TRBJ2-1; the match to TRBD1 covers 9 bases. The CDR3 is 17 amino acids. Losses at the gene ends were 5 bases for V and 0 bases for J; bases not matched to a gene: 8.

The V gene is TRBV20-1, the J gene TRBJ1-2, with 7 nucleotides matching TRBD1. V shed 6 bases, J shed 8 bases, and the junction held 12 bases outside the gene matches. This CDR3 spans 13 amino acids. CDR1 and CDR2 from the germline V gene are DFQATT and SNEGSKA (reference sequence). The CDR3 bases are TGCAGTGCCAGCCCCTCGGGACAGTGGGGCTACACCTTC. It specifies CSASPSGQWGYTF.

The table lists this clonotype with a few counts. The V and J genes are TRBV6-4 and TRBJ2-1; D not resolved. CDR1 and CDR2 from the germline V gene are MRHNA and SNTAGT. Trimming stripped 6 bases from V and 0 bases from J, with 9 bases between. This CDR3 contains 14 residues. This chain's CDR3 is CASSADLSYNEQFF. The CDR3 DNA reads as TGTGCCAGCAGCGCGGATCTCTCCTACAATGAGCAGTTCTTC.

Only a few counts were recorded for this clonotype. V is TRBV6-6 and J is TRBJ1-1; D gene uncertain. The CDR3 runs to 14 residues. V lost 6 bases, J lost 0 bases, and 11 bases lay in between. The germline gives CDR1 MNHNY, CDR2 SVGAGI (reference sequence). The CDR3 DNA follows: TGTGCCAGCAGGTCCCCGTCCGTGAACACTGAAGCTTTCTTT. Translating it yields CASRSPSVNTEAFF.

Regarding this clonotype: A single base separates this from a much larger clone, so it may be a read error. The J gene is TRBJ2-1, the V gene TRBV4-3; possible D gene TRBD1, 5 bases. Germline V gene data show CDR1 as LGHNA and CDR2 as YSLEER. CDR3 size: 15 residues. V shed 1 base and J shed 9 bases, with 16 bases lying between them. This CDR3 reads CASSQASTDRSEQFF. The CDR3 nucleotides are TGCGCCAGCAGCCAAGCTTCGACAGACCGTAGTGAGCAGTTCTTC.

In this sample, this clonotype turned up a few times. This chain uses TRBV7-9 with TRBJ2-5; TRBD2 agrees at 13 bases. The ends lost 5 bases at V and 3 bases at J; junction bases unmatched: 6. Looked up from germline, CDR1 is SEHNR and CDR2 is FQNEAQ (reference sequence). CDR3 size: 16 residues. CDR3 sequence: CASSPGLAGVEETQYF. The CDR3 DNA follows: TGTGCCAGCAGCCCAGGACTAGCGGGGGTGGAAGAGACCCAGTACTTC.

This chain links TRBV28 with TRBJ2-3; possibly TRBD2 for D (6 bases). The ends were cut back, 5 bases at V and 2 bases at J, with 14 bases in the middle. Germline lookup yields CDR1 MDHEN and CDR2 SYDVKM. The CDR3 sequence is 15 residues long. The CDR3 here is CASSLGGVVTDTQYF. CDR3 DNA: TGTGCCAGCAGTCTAGGAGGGGTGGTCACAGATACGCAGTATTTT.

The V and J genes are TRBV4-3 and TRBJ1-4; D gene unclear. Trimming took off 1 base at V and 5 bases at J, with 11 bases between the two ends. Germline V gene sequence: CDR1 LGHNA, CDR2 YSLEER. The CDR3 length is 15 residues. CDR3 sequence: CASSQGVGSNEKLFF. CDR3 coding DNA: TGCGCCAGCAGCCAAGGTGTCGGCTCCAATGAAAAACTGTTTTTT.

The rearrangement links TRBV6-5 to TRBJ2-1; the D is unclear. V gave up 0 bases and J gave up 3 bases, with 9 bases separating them. CDR1 and CDR2 from the germline V gene are MNHEY and SVGAGI. This CDR3 is built from 15 residues. CDR3 sequence (DNA): TGTGCCAGCAGTTACTCAGCCCCCATCTACAATGAGCAGTTCTTC. As protein: CASSYSAPIYNEQFF.

This clonotype was detected only a few times. V usage is TRBV5-1 and J usage is TRBJ2-3; D is perhaps TRBD1 or TRBD2 (6 bases each). In germline, CDR1 is SGHRS, CDR2 YFSETQ. Trimming pared 1 base from V and 2 bases from J, leaving 11 bases between. The CDR3 sequence is 15 residues long. The DNA of the CDR3 is TGCGCCAGCAGCTTGCGGGGGCTCAACACAGATACGCAGTATTTT. Amino acid sequence: CASSLRGLNTDTQYF.

This chain connects TRBV4-2 to TRBJ1-2; D uncertain. In germline, CDR1 is LGHNA, CDR2 YNFKEQ. Trimming left V 0 bases short and J 9 bases short, with 20 bases between. This CDR3 has 16 residues. CDR3 coding DNA: TGTGCCAGCAGCCAAGAAAGGTCGAATCGAGAAATCAGCTACACCTTC. As protein: CASSQERSNREISYTF.

This chain connects TRBV25-1 to TRBJ1-2, with D uncertain. The CDR3 runs 14 residues. V was trimmed by 1 base and J by 9 bases, leaving 15 bases between them. Per the germline V gene, CDR1 is MGHDK and CDR2 is SYGVNS. The CDR3 DNA reads as TGTGCCAGCAGTGAATCTTCTGCGACTCTCAGCTACACCTTC. It translates to CASSESSATLSYTF.

This clonotype has only a few counts. This rearrangement joins TRBV4-2 to TRBJ1-2, with no clear D. V was trimmed by 2 bases and J by 4 bases, leaving 17 bases between them. Germline-derived CDR1 and CDR2 are LGHNA and YNFKEQ. The CDR3 covers 16 residues. For the CDR3, the DNA is TGTGCCAGCAGCCAACCGGAAGAAGGGAGAGGCTATGGCTACACCTTC. Its translation: CASSQPEEGRGYGYTF.

The genes are TRBV7-2 and TRBJ2-1, with 13 bases lining up with TRBD2. V shed 0 bases and J 6 bases; nucleotides not matched to a gene: 2. This CDR3 is 16 amino acids long. The germline CDR1 and CDR2 sequences are SGHTA and FQGNSA. CDR3 DNA sequence: TGTGCCAGCAGCTTAGCGGGGACTAGCGGGGCCAATGAGCAGTTCTTC. Its protein is CASSLAGTSGANEQFF. Full variable domain (remainder filled in from reference TRBV7-2 and TRBJ2-1): GAGVSQSPSNKVTEKGKDVELRCDPISGHTALYWYRQSLGQGLEFLIYFQGNSAPDKSGLPSDRFSAERTGGSVSTLTIQRTQQEDSAVYLCASSLAGTSGANEQFFGPGTRLTVL.

The V gene is TRBV5-1, the J gene TRBJ1-1, with D possibly being TRBD1 (5 bases). V was cut by 0 bases and J by 10 bases, with 22 bases left in between. CDR1 and CDR2 from the germline V gene are SGHRS and YFSETQ. CDR3 size: 16 residues. CDR3 DNA sequence: TGCGCCAGCAGCTTGGCCACGGGGCGGCAGGGAGGTGGAGCTTTCTTT. Translation: CASSLATGRQGGGAFF.

The gene calls are TRBV7-8 and TRBJ2-7, with TRBD2 identical over 10 bases. Germline assignment: CDR1 SGHVS and CDR2 FQNEAQ. The CDR3 is made up of 16 amino acids. V lost 2 bases and J lost 1; bases outside the gene matches: 5. The CDR3 nucleotides are TGTGCCAGCAGCTTATCTCTAGCGGGGGATTCCTACGAGCAGTACTTC. It codes for CASSLSLAGDSYEQYF.

The chain couples TRBV12-3 or TRBV12-4 to TRBJ1-4; D is unclear. The CDR3 runs to 14 residues. Trimming cost V 7 bases and J 0 bases, with 9 bases left between them. The CDR3 region has the DNA TGTGCCAGCACCCGGACCTCAACTAATGAAAAACTGTTTTTT. It yields the protein CASTRTSTNEKLFF.

There are a few counts of this clonotype. V and J are TRBV25-1 and TRBJ1-4, with D maybe TRBD1 (6 bases). Germline CDR1 and CDR2: MGHDK and SYGVNS. This CDR3 spans 14 amino acids. Between the trimmed V and J ends, which lost 6 bases and 5 bases, there was a span of 13 bases. As DNA, the CDR3 is TGTGCCAGCAGAGAACAGGGAATGAATGAAAAACTGTTTTTT. Protein product: CASREQGMNEKLFF.

The V gene is TRBV3-1, the J gene TRBJ1-2; D unclear. The V gene's germline CDR1 is LGHDT and CDR2 YNNKEL (reference sequence). With 0 bases removed from V and 7 bases from J, the gap between germline ends came to 15 bases. This CDR3 spans 15 amino acids. CDR3 nucleotides: TGTGCCAGCAGCCAAGAAGGCCGCAGCCTGGCTGGCTACACCTTC. It is translated as CASSQEGRSLAGYTF.

This clonotype has only a few counts. The chain recombines TRBV12-3 or TRBV12-4 with TRBJ2-7; D remains ambiguous. Trimming left V 1 base short and J 2 bases short, with 9 bases between. This CDR3 has 14 amino acids. In DNA, the CDR3 is TGTGCCAGCAGTTTAGAGCCAGGTCCCTACGAGCAGTACTTC. Amino acid sequence: CASSLEPGPYEQYF.

The sample holds a few counts of this clonotype. This chain links TRBV20-1 with TRBJ2-1; D unresolved. In germline, CDR1 is DFQATT, CDR2 SNEGSKA (reference sequence). The V gene lost 6 bases and the J gene lost 5 bases, with 11 bases spanning the gap. The CDR3 extends over 12 amino acids. CDR3 nucleotide sequence: TGCAGTGCCCGACTTGTTAACAATGAGCAGTTCTTC. It is translated as CSARLVNNEQFF.